This record looks at one T cell receptor (beta chain) sequence and its context. Antigen specificity is unknown. The CDR3 extends over 13 amino acids. These data are taken from a study of vaccination effects on CD4 cells after COVID-19. Findings of the study overall: The study got few convalescent patients and did not collect any early post-infection timepoints.

Generated by immunoSEQ multiplex PCR, the TCRdb table keeps only in-frame clones and is missing some. In the table there are around 50,000 clones, approximately 70% of which are singletons. It was after nine to eleven days of culture that CD4+ T cells were isolated. Two doses of either BNT162b2 or mRNA-1273 were given to each participant. Absence of prior SARS-CoV-2 infection characterized the vaccine recipients, who showed negative nucleocapsid antibodies. The source was CD4+ T cells from PBMCs cultured without peptide, collected after COVID-19 vaccination. The gene calls are TRBV21-1 and TRBJ2-1; TRBD2 reflects the table's D call only, with no check against the DNA. TRBV21-1 is a documented pseudogene. This sequence was found in a human donor who received a COVID-19 vaccine. The CDR3 loop is CASSTHYLNEQFF. CDR3 DNA sequence: TGTGCCAGCAGCACGCACTACTTAAATGAGCAGTTCTTC.